This T cell receptor beta chain was retrieved from a study of cytomegalovirus exposure and HLA in healthy donors. Study-level findings and limits: CMV serostatus was the only recorded immune exposure for donors.

Germline trimming cut 3 bases from V and 3 bases from J; bases unmatched to any gene: 9. Looked up from germline, CDR1 is SGHRS and CDR2 is YFSETQ. The CDR3 totals 15 residues. The PCR ran on 60 Vbeta and 13 Jbeta primers. Repertoires were generated with immunoSEQ multiplex PCR, while TCRdb's copy carries only in-frame clones and drops some. This sample has 100,000 to 120,000 clones; under 85% occur once, and the top ten carry about 2.2%. On this clone itself: Its specificity is unknown.

The receptor's source is a young man in good health and CMV-seronegative. The chain uses TRBV5-1 and TRBJ2-7, with 7 bases lining up with TRBD1. Sequenced sample: PBMCs. The CDR3 sequence: CASSSATGRIYEQYF. CDR3 coding DNA: TGCGCCAGCAGCTCGGCGACAGGGAGAATCTACGAGCAGTACTTC. The whole variable domain, remainder taken from reference TRBV5-1 and TRBJ2-7, is KAGVTQTPRYLIKTRGQQVTLSCSPISGHRSVSWYQQTPGQGLQFLFEYFSETQRNKGNFPGRFSGRQFSNSRSEMNVSTLELGDSALYLCASSSATGRIYEQYFGPGTRLTVT.